A few counts support the clone carrying this T cell receptor beta chain. Its antigen is not identified. The CDR3 has 16 amino acids. Germline V lookup: CDR1 SGHNT, CDR2 YYREEE (reference sequence). The trim removed 0 bases at V and 4 bases at J, leaving 8 bases unmatched. The sample comes from a study of neurological immune-mediated disorders. Study results and limitations: While HTLV-1-associated myelopathy showed the greatest TCR clonal expansion, multiple sclerosis showed the least, falling below healthy controls.

Sequencing runs each generated in excess of 160 million TCR-beta sequences derived from 15-18 subjects. MiXCR was run by TCRdb on the 5' RACE reads, yielding one entry per CDR3 protein. Of roughly 17,000 distinct CDR3 sequences listed, approximately 8.7% were seen once; the top ten hold more than 35%. The sorted-subset TCR libraries were prepared using 850,000 to 1,000,000 CD4+ or CD8+ T cells as the starting material. The sequencing input was CD8+ T cells from blood. The receptor's source is a man aged 45-65 years in good health. This chain connects TRBV5-4 to TRBJ2-3; TRBD1 aligns across 7 bases. CDR3 sequence (DNA): TGTGCCAGCAGCTTGGTAGTACGACAGGGCTCAGATACGCAGTATTTT. This translates into CASSLVVRQGSDTQYF.